This T cell receptor (beta chain) is drawn from a study of blood T cell repertoires in COVID-19. Original data processing: Amplifying reference gene primers gave estimates of nucleated cell counts. Some clones are missing from TCRdb's copy, which holds only in-frame ones; the method was immunoSEQ multiplex PCR. The V and J calls and clone size are taken from that table; D and trimming were inferred from the DNA. The sample gives roughly 110,000 clones, 89% of which show up once; approximately 4.9% is in the top ten. In germline, CDR1 is LGHNA, CDR2 YSLEER. The CDR3 loop spans 18 amino acids. The V and J ends lost 0 bases and 2 bases, in that order; junction bases with no gene match: 5.

The sequenced sample consisted of peripheral blood. The chain joins TRBV4-3 to TRBJ2-6; 9 nucleotides agree with TRBD2. This sequence originates from a man aged 35 to 55 with active or convalescent COVID-19. The CDR3 DNA reads TGCGCCAGCAGCCAAGAACCGGCGGGAGGGACTGGGGCCAACGTCCTGACTTTC. As protein: CASSQEPAGGTGANVLTF.